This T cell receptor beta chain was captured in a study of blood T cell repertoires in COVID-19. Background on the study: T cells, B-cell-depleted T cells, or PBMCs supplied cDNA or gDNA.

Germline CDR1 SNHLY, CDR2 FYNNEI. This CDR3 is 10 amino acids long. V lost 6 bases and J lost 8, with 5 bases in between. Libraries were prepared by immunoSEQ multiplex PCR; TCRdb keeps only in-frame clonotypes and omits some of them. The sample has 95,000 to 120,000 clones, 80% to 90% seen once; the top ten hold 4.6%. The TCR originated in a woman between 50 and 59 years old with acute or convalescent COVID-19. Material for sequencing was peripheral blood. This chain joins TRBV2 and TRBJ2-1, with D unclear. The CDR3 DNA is TGTGCCAGCAGGAGCGATGAGCAGTTCTTC. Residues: CASRSDEQFF.